This T cell receptor (beta chain) derives from a study of T cells after somatic rescue of genetic block. Sequenced by immunoSEQ multiplex PCR; TCRdb stores in-frame clones only, minus some. The sample shows around 67,000 clones, more than 75% of them seen only once. This CDR3 contains 14 residues. The germline V gene has CDR1 LNHDA and CDR2 SQIVND (reference sequence). V lost 5 bases and J lost 6, with 14 bases in between. Sequenced sample: peripheral blood mononuclear cells (PBMCs). The chain combines TRBV19 with TRBJ1-5; D perhaps matches TRBD1 (6 bases). This sequence was found in a man aged 25 to 45. The CDR3 DNA reads as TGTGCCAGTAGTTGGGGGGGCTCGGGTCAGCCCCAGCATTTT. Its translation is CASSWGGSGQPQHF.